The T cell receptor (beta chain) under discussion was sequenced for a study of T cells in Graves' hyperthyroidism and ophthalmopathy. Findings of the study overall: A model of 13 V-J pairs discriminated ophthalmopathy from stable hyperthyroidism. Most expanded thyroid clonotypes above 0.001 also appeared in blood.

The V end was cut by 1 base, the J end by 10 bases, with 16 bases between. Per germline, CDR1 SGHTA and CDR2 FQGNSA. The length of the CDR3 is 15 residues. Thyroid ultrasound, orbital computed tomography, clinical symptoms, and serum thyroxine and TRAb underpinned diagnoses. TCR beta CDR3 region amplification was performed from RNA transcripts. A first-round RT-PCR of the TCR CDR3 used the HTBI primer set. Via MiXCR, TCRdb re-called the multiplex PCR reads, giving one row per CDR3 protein. The sample records roughly 500,000 distinct CDR3 sequences, just over 45% being singletons. This clonotype was recorded many times. The target antigen is unknown.

The sequenced sample consisted of peripheral blood or thyroid tissue (not recorded which). The rearrangement links TRBV7-2 to TRBJ1-4, with a possible D match to TRBD1 (6 bases). This receptor was obtained from an adult woman with Graves' disease, either hyperthyroidism or ophthalmopathy (not recorded which). The CDR3 DNA follows: TGTGCCAGCAGCTTAGGGGGGGCGGGCGGTGTAAAACTGTTTTTT. It yields the protein CASSLGGAGGVKLFF.